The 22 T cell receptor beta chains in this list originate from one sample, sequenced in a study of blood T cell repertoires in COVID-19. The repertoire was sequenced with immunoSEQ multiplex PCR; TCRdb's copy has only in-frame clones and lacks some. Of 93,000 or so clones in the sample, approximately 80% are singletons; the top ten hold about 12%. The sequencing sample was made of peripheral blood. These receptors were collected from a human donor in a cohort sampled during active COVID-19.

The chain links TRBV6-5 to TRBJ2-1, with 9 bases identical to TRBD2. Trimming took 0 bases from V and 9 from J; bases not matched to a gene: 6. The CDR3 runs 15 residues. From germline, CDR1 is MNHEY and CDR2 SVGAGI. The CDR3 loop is CASSYSAGGGTEQFF. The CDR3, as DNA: TGTGCCAGCAGTTACTCCGCGGGGGGGGGCACTGAGCAGTTCTTC.

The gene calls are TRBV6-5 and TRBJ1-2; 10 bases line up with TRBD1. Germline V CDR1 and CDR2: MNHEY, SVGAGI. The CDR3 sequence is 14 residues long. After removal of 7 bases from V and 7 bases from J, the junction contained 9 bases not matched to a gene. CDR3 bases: TGTGCCAGCAAACCAGGGACAGGGGCTGGTGGCTACACCTTC. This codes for CASKPGTGAGGYTF.

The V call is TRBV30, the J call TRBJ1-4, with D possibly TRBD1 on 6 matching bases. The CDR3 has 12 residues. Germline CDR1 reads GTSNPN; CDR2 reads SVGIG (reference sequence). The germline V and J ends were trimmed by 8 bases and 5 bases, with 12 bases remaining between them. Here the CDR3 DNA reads TGTGCCACTGACAGGAAAAATGAAAAACTGTTTTTT. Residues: CATDRKNEKLFF. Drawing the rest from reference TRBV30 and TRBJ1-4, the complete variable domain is SQTIHQWPATLVQPVGSPLSLECTVEGTSNPNLYWYRQAAGRGLQLLFYSVGIGQISSEVPQNLSASRPQDRQFILSSKKLLLSDSGFYLCATDRKNEKLFFGSGTQLSVL.

CDR3 amino acids: CASSALQGIGVVAFF. The CDR3 DNA follows: TGTGCCAGCAGTGCCCTACAGGGAATCGGGGTGGTGGCTTTCTTT. This chain links TRBV6-2 or TRBV6-3 with TRBJ1-1, with D tentatively TRBD1 (6 bases). V shed 5 bases and J shed 11 bases, with 24 bases lying between them. The CDR3 has 15 amino acids. CDR1 is MNHEY and CDR2 is SVGEGT in the germline V gene.

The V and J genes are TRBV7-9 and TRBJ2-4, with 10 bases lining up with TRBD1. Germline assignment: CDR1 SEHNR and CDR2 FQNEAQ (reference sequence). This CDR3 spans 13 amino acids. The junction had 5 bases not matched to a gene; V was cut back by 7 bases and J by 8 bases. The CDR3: CASTPDRGYIQYF. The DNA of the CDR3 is TGTGCCAGCACCCCGGACAGGGGGTACATTCAGTACTTC.

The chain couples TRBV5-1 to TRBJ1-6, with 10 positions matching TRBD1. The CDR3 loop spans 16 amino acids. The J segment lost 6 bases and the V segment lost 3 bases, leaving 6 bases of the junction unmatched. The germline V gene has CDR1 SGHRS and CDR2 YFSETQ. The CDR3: CASSSGQGTSNSPLHF. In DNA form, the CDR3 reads TGCGCCAGCAGCTCGGGACAGGGGACCAGTAATTCACCCCTCCACTTT.

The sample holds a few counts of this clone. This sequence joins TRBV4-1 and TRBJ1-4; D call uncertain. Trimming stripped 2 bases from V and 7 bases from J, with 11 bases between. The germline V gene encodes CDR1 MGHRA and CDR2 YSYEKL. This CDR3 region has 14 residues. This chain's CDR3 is CASSQQSSTEKLFF. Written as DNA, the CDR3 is TGCGCCAGCAGCCAACAAAGCTCAACTGAAAAACTGTTTTTT.

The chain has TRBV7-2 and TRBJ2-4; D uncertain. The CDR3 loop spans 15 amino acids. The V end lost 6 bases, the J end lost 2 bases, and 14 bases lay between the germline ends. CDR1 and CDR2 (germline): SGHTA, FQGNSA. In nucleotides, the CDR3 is TGTGCCAGCAGTTCCCCGACGGAGTCCAAAAACATTCAGTACTTC. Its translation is CASSSPTESKNIQYF.

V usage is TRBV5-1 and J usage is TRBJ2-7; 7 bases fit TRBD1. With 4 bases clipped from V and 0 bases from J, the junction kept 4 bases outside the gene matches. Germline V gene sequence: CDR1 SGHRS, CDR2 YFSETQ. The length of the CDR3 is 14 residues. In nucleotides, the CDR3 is TGCGCCAGCAGCACCGGACAGGTCTCCTACGAGCAGTACTTC. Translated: CASSTGQVSYEQYF. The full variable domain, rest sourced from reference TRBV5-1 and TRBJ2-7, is KAGVTQTPRYLIKTRGQQVTLSCSPISGHRSVSWYQQTPGQGLQFLFEYFSETQRNKGNFPGRFSGRQFSNSRSEMNVSTLELGDSALYLCASSTGQVSYEQYFGPGTRLTVT.

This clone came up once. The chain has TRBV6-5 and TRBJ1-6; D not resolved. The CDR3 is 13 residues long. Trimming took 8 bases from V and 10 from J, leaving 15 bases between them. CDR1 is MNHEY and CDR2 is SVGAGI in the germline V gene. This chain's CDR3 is CASASAERSPLHF. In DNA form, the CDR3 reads TGTGCCAGCGCTTCGGCGGAGAGATCACCCCTCCACTTT.

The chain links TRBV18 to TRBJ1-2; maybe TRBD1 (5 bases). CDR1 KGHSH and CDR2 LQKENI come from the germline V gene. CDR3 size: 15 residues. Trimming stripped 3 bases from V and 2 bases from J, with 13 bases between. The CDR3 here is CASSPSSGRNYGYTF. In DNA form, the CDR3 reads TGTGCCAGCTCACCTAGCTCAGGGCGCAACTATGGCTACACCTTC. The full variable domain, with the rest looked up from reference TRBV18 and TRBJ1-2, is NAGVMQNPRHLVRRRGQEARLRCSPMKGHSHVYWYRQLPEEGLKFMVYLQKENIIDESGMPKERFSAEFPKEGPSILRIQQVVRGDSAAYFCASSPSSGRNYGYTFGSGTRLTVV.

CDR3 DNA sequence: TGCGCCAGCAGCCAAGATTGGGCGACAGGGGGTGATGGCTACACCTTC. Translating gives CASSQDWATGGDGYTF. V gene TRBV4-1 combines with J gene TRBJ1-2; 9 bases map to TRBD1. Germline lookup yields CDR1 MGHRA and CDR2 YSYEKL. Trimming removed 0 bases from V and 6 bases from J; junction bases left unmatched: 8. This CDR3 contains 16 residues.

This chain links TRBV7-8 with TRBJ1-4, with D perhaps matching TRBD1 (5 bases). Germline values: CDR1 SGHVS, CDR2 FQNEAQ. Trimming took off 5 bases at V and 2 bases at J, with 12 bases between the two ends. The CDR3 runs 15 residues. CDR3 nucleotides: TGTGCCAGCAGCGGAGTGGGGGGGACTAATGAAAAACTGTTTTTT. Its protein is CASSGVGGTNEKLFF.

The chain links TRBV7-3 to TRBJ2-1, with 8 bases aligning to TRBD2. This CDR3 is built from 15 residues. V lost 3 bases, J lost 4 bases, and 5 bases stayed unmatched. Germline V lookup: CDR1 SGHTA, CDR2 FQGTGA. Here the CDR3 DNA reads TGTGCCAGCAGCTTGGGCGGGGGGCCTTACAATGAGCAGTTCTTC. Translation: CASSLGGGPYNEQFF.

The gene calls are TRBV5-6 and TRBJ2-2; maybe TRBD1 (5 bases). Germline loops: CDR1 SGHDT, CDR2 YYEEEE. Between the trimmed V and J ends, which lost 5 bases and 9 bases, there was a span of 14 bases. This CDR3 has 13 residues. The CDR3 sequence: CASRPGQGRELFF. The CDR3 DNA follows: TGTGCCAGCAGACCTGGCCAGGGTCGGGAGCTGTTTTTT.

The CDR3 coding sequence is TGTGCCAGTAGATCGGGGCGGGGGAGTTACGAGCAGTACTTC. Translation gives CASRSGRGSYEQYF. The chain employs TRBV2 and TRBJ2-7, with TRBD2 identical over 7 bases. Trimming at V came to 9 bases and at J to 4 bases, leaving 12 bases not matched to a gene. The V gene's germline CDR1 is SNHLY and CDR2 FYNNEI. The CDR3 is 14 residues long.

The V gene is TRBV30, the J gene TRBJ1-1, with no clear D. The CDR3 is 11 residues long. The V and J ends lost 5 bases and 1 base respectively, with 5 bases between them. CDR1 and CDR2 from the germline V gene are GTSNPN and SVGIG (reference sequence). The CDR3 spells CAWGRNTEAFF. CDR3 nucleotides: TGTGCCTGGGGGAGGAACACTGAAGCTTTCTTT.

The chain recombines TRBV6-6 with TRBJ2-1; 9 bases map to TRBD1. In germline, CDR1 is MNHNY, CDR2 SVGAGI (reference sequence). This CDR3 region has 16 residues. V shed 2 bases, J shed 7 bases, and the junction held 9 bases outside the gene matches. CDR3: CASSYTRGTGMNEQFF. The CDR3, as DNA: TGTGCCAGCAGTTACACCAGGGGGACAGGGATGAATGAGCAGTTCTTC.

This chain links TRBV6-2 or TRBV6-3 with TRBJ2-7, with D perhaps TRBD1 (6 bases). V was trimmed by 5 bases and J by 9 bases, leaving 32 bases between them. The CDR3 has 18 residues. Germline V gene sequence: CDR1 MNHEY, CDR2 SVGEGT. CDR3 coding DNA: TGTGCCAGCAGTAAAACAGGGACCCGTGAGTACTTCTTATTCGGGCAGTACTTC. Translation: CASSKTGTREYFLFGQYF.

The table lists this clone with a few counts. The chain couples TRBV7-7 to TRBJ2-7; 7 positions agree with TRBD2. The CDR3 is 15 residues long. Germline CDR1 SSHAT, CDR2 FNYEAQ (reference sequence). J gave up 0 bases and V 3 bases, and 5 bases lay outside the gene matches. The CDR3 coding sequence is TGTGCCAGCAGCTTCGGAGCGGGAAGCTCCTACGAGCAGTACTTC. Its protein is CASSFGAGSSYEQYF.

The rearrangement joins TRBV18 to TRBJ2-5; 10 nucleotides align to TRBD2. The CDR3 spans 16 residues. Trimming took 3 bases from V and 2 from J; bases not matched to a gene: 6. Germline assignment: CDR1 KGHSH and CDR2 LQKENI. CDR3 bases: TGTGCCAGCTCACCCCTAGCGGGGGTAACACAAGAGACCCAGTACTTC. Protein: CASSPLAGVTQETQYF.

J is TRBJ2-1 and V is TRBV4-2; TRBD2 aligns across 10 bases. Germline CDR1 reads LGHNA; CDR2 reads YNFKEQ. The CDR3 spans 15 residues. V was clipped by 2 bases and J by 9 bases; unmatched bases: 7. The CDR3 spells CASSQFSGGWSEQFF. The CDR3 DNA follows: TGTGCCAGCAGCCAATTTAGCGGGGGGTGGAGTGAGCAGTTCTTC.